This paragraph reports one TCR beta chain. Its antigen is unidentified. This specimen comes from a study of T cell responses to AZD1222 COVID-19 vaccine. Points from the study as a whole: It should be noted that donors were predominantly white British and more often female, and clonal diversity was possibly underestimated. Only a handful of people who got AZD1222 tested seropositive at baseline. Breadth and depth of Spike-specific TCRs rose after two AZD1222 doses. CD4 TCRs associated with vaccination spanned spike, dominating at 160-218 and 743-854.

From germline, CDR1 is PRHDT and CDR2 FYEKMQ (reference sequence). CDR3 length equals 15 residues. Trimming removed 1 base at V and 5 bases at J, with 14 bases between. The method was immunoSEQ multiplex PCR; TCRdb's version includes in-frame clones alone and lacks a portion of them. The sample has under 150,000 clones, around 90% seen once. This receptor was identified in an adult who received the AZD1222 COVID-19 vaccine. The material sequenced was peripheral blood, taken 28 days after the second AZD1222 dose. The chain couples TRBV13 to TRBJ1-1, with D unresolved. CDR3 in DNA: TGTGCCAGCAGCTTAGTAAGGGAGGCTAGGACTGAAGCTTTCTTT. It codes for CASSLVREARTEAFF. Combining the CDR3 with reference TRBV13 and TRBJ1-1 gives the whole variable domain AAGVIQSPRHLIKEKRETATLKCYPIPRHDTVYWYQQGPGQDPQFLISFYEKMQSDKGSIPDRFSAQQFSDYHSELNMSSLELGDSALYFCASSLVREARTEAFFGQGTRLTVV.